This is a list of T cell receptor beta chains from one sample in a study of spatial heterogeneity in lung cancer. TCRdb analysed the 5' RACE reads with MiXCR anew, one entry per CDR3 protein. The table records around 4,800 distinct CDR3 sequences, approximately 6.1% of them present only once. The sequences come from lung tumor tissue, collected at surgery. These receptor sequences come from a male donor with early-stage non-small cell lung cancer. Both conserved end residues are part of each CDR3. Fields, in order: CDR3 length, J gene, clone size, D gene, V gene, CDR3 DNA, CDR3 protein. The D gene is left open where the match is weak. For some rows the clone size is stated as once, few or many, or as a class when expanded; others skip it.

CDR3 length: 16; J gene: TRBJ2-2; clone size: large; D gene: TRBD1; V gene: TRBV5-1; CDR3 DNA: TGCGCCAGCAGCCGAAGGGACAGAGTGAACACCGGGGAGCTGTTTTTT; CDR3 protein: CASSRRDRVNTGELFF
CDR3 length: 16; J gene: TRBJ1-6; clone size: medium-sized; D gene: TRBD1; V gene: TRBV7-2; CDR3 DNA: TGTGCCAGCAGCTTACCAACCGGGACAGGGGGGTCACCCCTCCACTTT; CDR3 protein: CASSLPTGTGGSPLHF
CDR3 length: 19; J gene: TRBJ1-4; clone size: many; D gene: TRBD1; V gene: TRBV5-1; CDR3 DNA: TGCGCCAGCAGCTTGTCCGGGACAGGGGGCTCCATTCGGTATGAAAAACTGTTTTTT; CDR3 protein: CASSLSGTGGSIRYEKLFF
CDR3 length: 15; J gene: TRBJ2-5; clone size: few; D gene: TRBD1; V gene: TRBV11-1; CDR3 DNA: TGTGCCAGCAGCCCCCGGGACAGGAGGATAGAGACCCAGTACTTC; CDR3 protein: CASSPRDRRIETQYF
CDR3 length: 14; J gene: TRBJ1-5; clone size: medium-sized; D gene: NA; V gene: TRBV10-3; CDR3 DNA: TGTGCCATCAGTGAGGGGGGGCGAGGTCAGCCCCAGCATTTT; CDR3 protein: CAISEGGRGQPQHF
CDR3 length: 15; J gene: TRBJ1-5; clone size: many; D gene: NA; V gene: TRBV2; CDR3 DNA: TGTGCCAGCAGTTCCCGGGCCGGGGCGAATCAGCCCCAGCATTTT; CDR3 protein: CASSSRAGANQPQHF
CDR3 length: 14; J gene: TRBJ2-5; clone size: many; D gene: TRBD2; V gene: TRBV2; CDR3 DNA: TGTGCCAGCAGCGGACTAGCGGGAGGGGAGACCCAGTACTTC; CDR3 protein: CASSGLAGGETQYF
CDR3 length: 18; J gene: TRBJ2-1; clone size: medium-sized; D gene: TRBD2; V gene: TRBV7-3; CDR3 DNA: TGTGCCAGCAGCCAAGGGACTAGCGGGAGGGCGCCCTACAATGAGCAGTTCTTC; CDR3 protein: CASSQGTSGRAPYNEQFF
CDR3 length: 17; J gene: TRBJ2-7; clone size: few; D gene: TRBD2; V gene: TRBV3-1; CDR3 DNA: TGTGCCAGCAGCCACCTACCCGGTTTAGCGGGGACCTACGAGCAGTACTTC; CDR3 protein: CASSHLPGLAGTYEQYF
CDR3 length: 20; J gene: TRBJ1-2; clone size: medium-sized; D gene: NA; V gene: TRBV5-1; CDR3 DNA: TGCGCCAGCAGACTGAGTGCCGGGACCAGCTCATCACAAACTAACTATGGCTACACCTTC; CDR3 protein: CASRLSAGTSSSQTNYGYTF
CDR3 length: 15; J gene: TRBJ2-7; clone size: medium-sized; D gene: TRBD1; V gene: TRBV18; CDR3 DNA: TGTGCCAGCTCACCACCCGGGACAGGGGGCTACGAGCAGTACTTC; CDR3 protein: CASSPPGTGGYEQYF
CDR3 length: 13; J gene: TRBJ2-7; clone size: few; D gene: NA; V gene: TRBV27; CDR3 DNA: TGTGCCAGCAGTTACGGGGGCTCCTACGAGCAGTACTTC; CDR3 protein: CASSYGGSYEQYF
CDR3 length: 15; J gene: TRBJ2-3; clone size: NA; D gene: NA; V gene: TRBV7-7; CDR3 DNA: TGTGCCAGCAGCCCGGCGGGTTCCTTCACAGATACGCAGTATTTT; CDR3 protein: CASSPAGSFTDTQYF
CDR3 length: 13; J gene: TRBJ2-2; clone size: many; D gene: TRBD2; V gene: TRBV15; CDR3 DNA: TGTGTCACCAGCGGGGGGCTGTCCGGGGAGCTGTTTTTT; CDR3 protein: CVTSGGLSGELFF
CDR3 length: 15; J gene: TRBJ2-7; clone size: NA; D gene: TRBD2; V gene: TRBV30; CDR3 DNA: TGTGCCTGGAGTTTAGGGACTAGCGGAACCTACGAGCAGTACTTC; CDR3 protein: CAWSLGTSGTYEQYF
CDR3 length: 16; J gene: TRBJ2-3; clone size: many; D gene: NA; V gene: TRBV20-1; CDR3 DNA: TGCAGTGCTAGAAGCAGGGCCGAGTTGGGCACAGATACGCAGTATTTT; CDR3 protein: CSARSRAELGTDTQYF
CDR3 length: 13; J gene: TRBJ2-5; clone size: NA; D gene: TRBD2; V gene: TRBV6-6; CDR3 DNA: TGTGCCAGCAGCGGGAGGGGGAAAGAGACCCAGTACTTC; CDR3 protein: CASSGRGKETQYF
CDR3 length: 13; J gene: TRBJ2-1; clone size: few; D gene: TRBD1; V gene: TRBV4-3; CDR3 DNA: TGCGCCAGCAGCCCGACCACAGGGGCCATGCAGTTCTTC; CDR3 protein: CASSPTTGAMQFF
CDR3 length: 16; J gene: TRBJ1-5; clone size: many; D gene: NA; V gene: TRBV7-2; CDR3 DNA: TGTGCCAGCAGCTCTGGCCCGGCCACGAGCAATCAGCCCCAGCATTTT; CDR3 protein: CASSSGPATSNQPQHF
CDR3 length: 11; J gene: TRBJ2-3; clone size: many; D gene: NA; V gene: TRBV10-2; CDR3 DNA: TGCGCCAGCAGTGAGGAATTGTTGCGGTATTTT; CDR3 protein: CASSEELLRYF
CDR3 length: 14; J gene: TRBJ2-1; clone size: NA; D gene: NA; V gene: TRBV7-3; CDR3 DNA: TGTGCCAGCAGCTTATTGCTAGTACCCAATGAGCAGTTCTTC; CDR3 protein: CASSLLLVPNEQFF
CDR3 length: 14; J gene: TRBJ2-1; clone size: many; D gene: NA; V gene: TRBV18; CDR3 DNA: TGTGCCAGCTCACCCAGTTCTGGCGGGTCCGAGCAGTTCTTC; CDR3 protein: CASSPSSGGSEQFF
CDR3 length: 16; J gene: TRBJ2-5; clone size: many; D gene: NA; V gene: TRBV5-6; CDR3 DNA: TGTGCCAGCAGCTTGTCGTGGGAAAGGGTGTTGGAGACCCAGTACTTC; CDR3 protein: CASSLSWERVLETQYF
CDR3 length: 16; J gene: TRBJ2-6; clone size: many; D gene: NA; V gene: TRBV9; CDR3 DNA: TGTGCCAGCAGCGTAGGTCAGGTCTCTGCGGCCAACGTCCTGACTTTC; CDR3 protein: CASSVGQVSAANVLTF
CDR3 length: 15; J gene: TRBJ2-3; clone size: few; D gene: NA; V gene: TRBV14; CDR3 DNA: TGTGCCAGCAGCCAAGCTTCTCCCCGGGATATCACGCAGTATTTT; CDR3 protein: CASSQASPRDITQYF
CDR3 length: 14; J gene: TRBJ2-3; clone size: many; D gene: NA; V gene: TRBV20-1; CDR3 DNA: TGCAGTGCTAGAGCCCAGCTAGGTGCAGATACGCAGTATTTT; CDR3 protein: CSARAQLGADTQYF
CDR3 length: 14; J gene: TRBJ2-5; clone size: NA; D gene: NA; V gene: TRBV6-1; CDR3 DNA: TGTGCCAGCAGTGAAGAATTCATTTTGGAGACCCAGTACTTC; CDR3 protein: CASSEEFILETQYF
CDR3 length: 13; J gene: TRBJ1-1; clone size: few; D gene: NA; V gene: TRBV10-3; CDR3 DNA: TGTGCCATTAGGGCGGGGGAAAACACTGAAGCTTTCTTT; CDR3 protein: CAIRAGENTEAFF
CDR3 length: 15; J gene: TRBJ2-4; clone size: many; D gene: TRBD2; V gene: TRBV2; CDR3 DNA: TGTGCCAGCAGTCTGCTTTCTAGCCTAGCGGGGTTTCAGTACTTC; CDR3 protein: CASSLLSSLAGFQYF
CDR3 length: 17; J gene: TRBJ2-1; clone size: many; D gene: TRBD2; V gene: TRBV10-3; CDR3 DNA: TGTGCCATCAGTGAGTCGGGACTAGCGGGAGTCAGAAATGAGCAGTTCTTC; CDR3 protein: CAISESGLAGVRNEQFF
CDR3 length: 15; J gene: TRBJ2-3; clone size: NA; D gene: NA; V gene: TRBV12-3/TRBV12-4; CDR3 DNA: TGTGCCAGCAGTTTAGGGCTGGCGAGCACAGATACGCAGTATTTT; CDR3 protein: CASSLGLASTDTQYF
CDR3 length: 10; J gene: TRBJ2-1; clone size: medium-sized; D gene: NA; V gene: TRBV29-1; CDR3 DNA: TGCAGCGCCTATAACAATGAGCAGTTCTTC; CDR3 protein: CSAYNNEQFF
CDR3 length: 15; J gene: TRBJ1-5; clone size: medium-sized; D gene: TRBD1; V gene: TRBV7-8; CDR3 DNA: TGTGCCAGCAGTAACAGGGGAAATAGCAATCAGCCCCAGCATTTT; CDR3 protein: CASSNRGNSNQPQHF
CDR3 length: 11; J gene: TRBJ2-5; clone size: many; D gene: NA; V gene: TRBV5-5; CDR3 DNA: TGTGCCAGCAGCTTGCGGGAGACCCAGTACTTC; CDR3 protein: CASSLRETQYF
CDR3 length: 14; J gene: TRBJ2-1; clone size: many; D gene: TRBD2; V gene: TRBV2; CDR3 DNA: TGTGCCAGCGCGCGGGAGGGATCCTACAATGAGCAGTTCTTC; CDR3 protein: CASAREGSYNEQFF
CDR3 length: 14; J gene: TRBJ2-7; clone size: medium-sized; D gene: TRBD1; V gene: TRBV18; CDR3 DNA: TGTGCCAGCTCACCAACGAACAGGGGAAACGAGCAGTACTTC; CDR3 protein: CASSPTNRGNEQYF
CDR3 length: 13; J gene: TRBJ1-5; clone size: many; D gene: NA; V gene: TRBV19; CDR3 DNA: TGTGCCAGTAGTATCCAGGTCAATCAGCCCCAGCATTTT; CDR3 protein: CASSIQVNQPQHF
CDR3 length: 14; J gene: TRBJ1-5; clone size: many; D gene: NA; V gene: TRBV30; CDR3 DNA: TGTGCCTGGAGTACGGGGGGGGCCGATCAGCCCCAGCATTTT; CDR3 protein: CAWSTGGADQPQHF
CDR3 length: 14; J gene: TRBJ2-1; clone size: many; D gene: NA; V gene: TRBV5-1; CDR3 DNA: TGCGCCAGCGCTGACAGTCCTCCTTACAATGAGCAGTTCTTC; CDR3 protein: CASADSPPYNEQFF
CDR3 length: 15; J gene: TRBJ2-2; clone size: many; D gene: NA; V gene: TRBV5-6; CDR3 DNA: TGTGCCAGCAGCTTGAGACACCTTGGGACCGGGGAGCTGTTTTTT; CDR3 protein: CASSLRHLGTGELFF
CDR3 length: 12; J gene: TRBJ2-7; clone size: many; D gene: NA; V gene: TRBV29-1; CDR3 DNA: TGCAGCGTTGATGACGGACCCTACGAGCAGTACTTC; CDR3 protein: CSVDDGPYEQYF
CDR3 length: 15; J gene: TRBJ1-5; clone size: few; D gene: TRBD1; V gene: TRBV5-6; CDR3 DNA: TGTGCCAGCAGCTTGGCGGACAGGCCCGACCAGCCCCAGCATTTT; CDR3 protein: CASSLADRPDQPQHF
CDR3 length: 14; J gene: TRBJ1-5; clone size: many; D gene: NA; V gene: TRBV30; CDR3 DNA: TGTGCCTGGGCAGAAGGACATTCCAATCAGCCCCAGCATTTT; CDR3 protein: CAWAEGHSNQPQHF
CDR3 length: 12; J gene: TRBJ1-6; clone size: many; D gene: NA; V gene: TRBV25-1; CDR3 DNA: TGTGCCAGCAGGGCGTTGGGGTTACCCCTCCACTTT; CDR3 protein: CASRALGLPLHF
CDR3 length: 14; J gene: TRBJ2-7; clone size: many; D gene: NA; V gene: TRBV4-2; CDR3 DNA: TGTGCCAGCAGCCACGGCAGGGGTACCGACGAGCAGTACTTC; CDR3 protein: CASSHGRGTDEQYF
CDR3 length: 16; J gene: TRBJ2-5; clone size: many; D gene: NA; V gene: TRBV28; CDR3 DNA: TGTGCCAGCAGCCGATCTTTGGCCAGGGGGGAAGAGACCCAGTACTTC; CDR3 protein: CASSRSLARGEETQYF
CDR3 length: 13; J gene: TRBJ2-7; clone size: medium-sized; D gene: NA; V gene: TRBV28; CDR3 DNA: TGTGCCAGCAGTTTGGAAGGCGACTACGAGCAGTACTTC; CDR3 protein: CASSLEGDYEQYF
CDR3 length: 13; J gene: TRBJ2-1; clone size: many; D gene: NA; V gene: TRBV10-3; CDR3 DNA: TGTGCCACCTTGCCCCCCCTAACGAATGAGCAGTTCTTC; CDR3 protein: CATLPPLTNEQFF
CDR3 length: 13; J gene: TRBJ2-2; clone size: many; D gene: NA; V gene: TRBV20-1; CDR3 DNA: TGCAGTGCTTCCCCGGGGCCGAAAGGGGAGCTGTTTTTT; CDR3 protein: CSASPGPKGELFF
CDR3 length: 17; J gene: TRBJ1-2; clone size: large; D gene: TRBD1; V gene: TRBV7-2; CDR3 DNA: TGTGCCAGCAGCTTAGATAATTGGACAGGGATTGGGGATGGCTACACCTTC; CDR3 protein: CASSLDNWTGIGDGYTF
CDR3 length: 14; J gene: TRBJ1-2; clone size: many; D gene: NA; V gene: TRBV5-1; CDR3 DNA: TGCGCCAGCAGCTTGGGTGGGCTGGGCTATGGCTACACCTTC; CDR3 protein: CASSLGGLGYGYTF
CDR3 length: 16; J gene: TRBJ1-6; clone size: medium-sized; D gene: NA; V gene: TRBV20-1; CDR3 DNA: TGCAGTGCTAGAGACGGCCCGGGGCAGATGAATTCACCCCTCCACTTT; CDR3 protein: CSARDGPGQMNSPLHF
CDR3 length: 16; J gene: TRBJ2-3; clone size: many; D gene: TRBD2; V gene: TRBV6-6; CDR3 DNA: TGTGCCAGCAGTCGTAGCGGGGGGGCCGGGACAGATACGCAGTATTTT; CDR3 protein: CASSRSGGAGTDTQYF
CDR3 length: 12; J gene: TRBJ2-2; clone size: medium-sized; D gene: NA; V gene: TRBV10-3; CDR3 DNA: TGTGCCATCAGTGAGCTAGAAGGGGAGCTGTTTTTT; CDR3 protein: CAISELEGELFF
CDR3 length: 11; J gene: TRBJ2-1; clone size: many; D gene: NA; V gene: TRBV24-1; CDR3 DNA: TGTGCCACCAGTGATTTTGACTTCCAGTTCTTC; CDR3 protein: CATSDFDFQFF
CDR3 length: 16; J gene: TRBJ2-1; clone size: many; D gene: TRBD2; V gene: TRBV20-1; CDR3 DNA: TGCAGTGCTAGGGTTAGCGGGCCGAGCTCCTACAATGAGCAGTTCTTC; CDR3 protein: CSARVSGPSSYNEQFF
CDR3 length: 15; J gene: TRBJ2-7; clone size: NA; D gene: TRBD2; V gene: TRBV20-1; CDR3 DNA: TGCAGTGCTTTTTCCCTTGCTAGCGGGGTTTACGAGCAGTACTTC; CDR3 protein: CSAFSLASGVYEQYF
CDR3 length: 11; J gene: TRBJ2-7; clone size: many; D gene: NA; V gene: TRBV28; CDR3 DNA: TGTGCCAGCACTGCCGCCTACGAGCAGTACTTC; CDR3 protein: CASTAAYEQYF
CDR3 length: 15; J gene: TRBJ2-3; clone size: many; D gene: TRBD2; V gene: TRBV12-3/TRBV12-4; CDR3 DNA: TGTGCCAGTCGACTCTACGGGGGGAGCACAGATACGCAGTATTTT; CDR3 protein: CASRLYGGSTDTQYF
CDR3 length: 16; J gene: TRBJ2-5; clone size: NA; D gene: TRBD1; V gene: TRBV7-2; CDR3 DNA: TGTGCCAGCAGCTTAGGTTCAGGGGGTGGACAAGAGACCCAGTACTTC; CDR3 protein: CASSLGSGGGQETQYF